This T cell receptor beta chain was sequenced for a study of T-cell reconstitution after alpha-beta-depleted transplantation in children. Findings and limits, study-wide: T-cell counts and diversity at one year post-transplant came mainly from newly produced T cells. Several hundred expanded graft clones reportedly supplied alpha-beta T cells about two months after transplant. Several patients had high TCRbeta diversity at day 60; it came from surviving recipient T cells and thymic progenitors.

Unique molecular identifiers were incorporated during preparation of the TCRbeta library. TCRdb called the PCR reads again in MiXCR, with one record for every CDR3 protein. Counted here are approximately 230,000 distinct CDR3 sequences, roughly 23% occurring once; the ten biggest clones make up around 2.5%. CDR3 length: 16 residues. Trimming stripped 2 bases from V and 0 bases from J, with 11 bases between. Germline lookup yields CDR1 MNHEY and CDR2 SVGAGI. This clonotype was recorded many times. Antigen unknown. This specimen was PBMCs, taken before TCRalphabeta/CD19-depleted stem cell transplant. The sequence came from a girl aged 2-10 years with Fanconi anemia, due to receive a stem cell transplant. The V call is TRBV6-5, the J call TRBJ2-1; D is uncertain. The CDR3 bases are TGTGCCAGCAGTTACGATCCAAGGAGCTCCTACAATGAGCAGTTCTTC. This gives the protein CASSYDPRSSYNEQFF.